This passage covers 14 T cell receptor beta chains from one sample sequenced in a study of T cells and copy number aberrations in small-cell lung cancer. Measured with immunoSEQ multiplex PCR; TCRdb has only the in-frame clones, and not every one. This sample carries approximately 6,600 clones, more than 70% of them seen once, and the ten largest clones take about 9.5%. Sequencing input: normal tissue next to the tumor. Receptors originate from a woman aged 70-85 years with small cell lung cancer. Some clones in this sample may be carry-over from other donors' samples.

V is TRBV4-1 and J is TRBJ2-7, with 8 bases aligning to TRBD1. CDR3 length: 16 amino acids. Looked up from germline, CDR1 is MGHRA and CDR2 is YSYEKL. The J segment lost 0 bases and the V segment lost 3 bases, leaving 7 bases of the junction unmatched. The CDR3 protein is CASSQMFGQGSYEQYF. DNA for the CDR3: TGCGCCAGCAGCCAGATGTTCGGACAGGGCTCCTACGAGCAGTACTTC.

The chain joins TRBV30 to TRBJ1-5; D unclear. Per the germline V gene, CDR1 is GTSNPN and CDR2 is SVGIG (reference sequence). The V and J ends lost 0 bases and 0 bases respectively, with 3 bases between them. The CDR3 extends over 13 amino acids. CDR3 sequence: CAWSVDSNQPQHF. The CDR3 nucleotides are TGTGCCTGGAGTGTTGATAGCAATCAGCCCCAGCATTTT.

The V gene is TRBV25-1, the J gene TRBJ2-1; no clear D gene. The CDR3 extends over 16 amino acids. Germline V gene data show CDR1 as MGHDK and CDR2 as SYGVNS. Trimming took off 1 base at V and 0 bases at J, with 10 bases between the two ends. In DNA, the CDR3 is TGTGCCAGCAGTGAATGGTCTAAGAGCTCCTACAATGAGCAGTTCTTC. Translated, it gives CASSEWSKSSYNEQFF.

This clone showed up just once. The chain is built from TRBV20-1 and TRBJ2-2; D may be TRBD2 (6 bases). CDR1 DFQATT and CDR2 SNEGSKA come from the germline V gene (reference sequence). The germline V and J ends were trimmed by 4 bases and 7 bases, with 7 bases remaining between them. CDR3 size: 11 residues. In DNA form, the CDR3 reads TGCAGTGCTAAAGCGGGCGGGGAGCTGTTTTTT. Its translation is CSAKAGGELFF.

The chain carries TRBV25-1 and TRBJ2-7; no firm D call. In germline, CDR1 is MGHDK, CDR2 SYGVNS. This CDR3 comprises 12 residues. The ends were cut back, 5 bases at V and 3 bases at J, with 8 bases in the middle. The CDR3 bases are TGTGCCAGCAGTCTATCAAGCTACGAGCAGTACTTC. This codes for CASSLSSYEQYF.

This chain uses TRBV29-1 with TRBJ1-1; a weak D match, TRBD1 (6 bases). The germline gives CDR1 SQVTM, CDR2 ANQGSEA. Trimming took 7 bases from V and 3 from J, leaving 15 bases between them. This CDR3 is built from 13 residues. CDR3 in DNA: TGCAGCGCCGGGAGGGGGTCGGACACTGAAGCTTTCTTT. Protein: CSAGRGSDTEAFF.

V is TRBV5-1 and J is TRBJ2-3; 9 bases match TRBD2. The J segment lost 3 bases and the V segment lost 0 bases, leaving 8 bases of the junction unmatched. The CDR3 spans 17 residues. CDR1 and CDR2 (germline): SGHRS, YFSETQ. DNA of the CDR3: TGCGCCAGCAGCTTGGCTGAGGCTAGCGGGATGACAGATACGCAGTATTTT. Protein sequence: CASSLAEASGMTDTQYF.

This chain connects TRBV19 to TRBJ2-3; TRBD1 is a possible D gene (5 bases). Germline CDR1 is LNHDA and CDR2 is SQIVND (reference sequence). Trimming removed 11 bases at V and 1 base at J, with 16 bases between. The CDR3 totals 14 residues. CDR3 DNA sequence: TGTGCCTGCGCGCAGGGTCTTGGCACAGATACGCAGTATTTT. Amino acids: CACAQGLGTDTQYF.

This clone is medium-sized (0.01 to 0.1%) in the sample. The chain recombines TRBV29-1 with TRBJ1-1, with D uncertain. CDR1 is SQVTM and CDR2 is ANQGSEA in the germline V gene. The CDR3 length is 13 residues. The V end was cut by 4 bases, the J end by 3 bases, with 12 bases between. CDR3 protein: CSVAQSPDTEAFF. In DNA form, the CDR3 reads TGCAGCGTTGCACAGAGCCCTGACACTGAAGCTTTCTTT.

This clone has just one count. V and J are TRBV7-6 and TRBJ2-7; 9 bases fit TRBD1. The ends lost 4 bases at V and 6 bases at J; junction bases unmatched: 10. The CDR3 is 15 residues long. The germline gives CDR1 SGHVS, CDR2 FNYEAQ. CDR3 bases: TGTGCCAGCAGCTCTGCTTGGACAGGGGAGGGCGAGCAGTACTTC. It encodes CASSSAWTGEGEQYF.

This rearrangement joins TRBV6-5 to TRBJ2-1; 7 bases fit TRBD2. In germline, CDR1 is MNHEY, CDR2 SVGAGI. The CDR3 sequence is 13 residues long. V trimming: 8 bases; J trimming: 4 bases; junction bases outside the gene matches: 5. In nucleotides, the CDR3 is TGTGCCAGCGGGGGGGGAAGTTACAATGAGCAGTTCTTC. Residues: CASGGGSYNEQFF.

The chain recombines TRBV11-2 with TRBJ2-7; D is unclear. CDR1 is SGHAT, CDR2 FQNNGV, per germline. This CDR3 has 10 residues. Trimming took off 4 bases at V and 3 bases at J, with 1 base between the two ends. As DNA, the CDR3 is TGTGCCAGCAGCTACTACGAGCAGTACTTC. Its translation is CASSYYEQYF.

This chain uses TRBV7-6 with TRBJ2-1, with 9 bases fitting TRBD2. Per germline, CDR1 SGHVS and CDR2 FNYEAQ. There are 15 residues in the CDR3. The trim removed 5 bases at V and 6 bases at J, leaving 8 bases unmatched. DNA of the CDR3: TGTGCCAGCAGCCTATCTCTAGCGGGATCCAATGAGCAGTTCTTC. Its translation is CASSLSLAGSNEQFF. Drawing the rest from reference TRBV7-6 and TRBJ2-1, the complete variable domain is GAGVSQSPRYKVTKRGQDVALRCDPISGHVSLYWYRQALGQGPEFLTYFNYEAQQDKSGLPNDRFSAERPEGSISTLTIQRTEQRDSAMYRCASSLSLAGSNEQFFGPGTRLTVL.

This chain uses TRBV9 with TRBJ2-7, with 9 nucleotides matching TRBD2. Losses at the gene ends were 0 bases for V and 5 bases for J; bases not matched to a gene: 9. The germline V gene encodes CDR1 SGDLS and CDR2 YYNGEE. This CDR3 region has 16 residues. The CDR3 bases are TGTGCCAGCAGCGTAGGGCTAGCGGGGAGAGGGAACGAGCAGTACTTC. Residues: CASSVGLAGRGNEQYF.